The clone carrying this T cell receptor (beta chain) was seen a handful of times. Its cognate antigen is unknown. The data derive from a study of T cell repertoires in cytomegalovirus infection. General study points: In two of eight donors, the top clonotype was HLA-C-restricted CMV-specific.

In TCRdb, the reads were re-called with MiXCR into one record per CDR3 protein. The sample lists 450,000 to 600,000 distinct CDR3 sequences; 33% were seen once. This specimen consisted of cultured PBMCs, obtained from culture after CMV antigen stimulation. The clonotype originates from a human donor in good health (CMV status not recorded). Some clones in this sample may be carry-over from other donors' samples.

CDR3 sequence: CASNLMGVDEQFF. CDR3 DNA: TGTGCCAGCAACCTAATGGGTGTAGATGAGCAGTTCTTC. The V and J genes are TRBV7-2 and TRBJ2-1; D unresolved. Trimming removed 7 bases at V and 8 bases at J, with 15 bases between. The CDR3 is 13 amino acids. The germline CDR1 and CDR2 sequences are SGHTA and FQGNSA.